The T cell receptor (beta chain) under discussion was sequenced for a study of T cell changes during pregnancy in multiple sclerosis. Method: immunoSEQ multiplex PCR; TCRdb's copy keeps in-frame clones and lacks some. The repertoire holds 20,000 to 30,000 clones, 90% seen once, with 9.4% in the top ten. With 4 bases clipped from V and 3 bases from J, the junction kept 5 bases outside the gene matches. The CDR3 has 14 amino acids. The germline V gene encodes CDR1 LGHNA and CDR2 YNFKEQ. V gene TRBV4-2 combines with J gene TRBJ2-7; 8 nucleotides agree with TRBD2. This specimen consisted of CD8+ T cells from peripheral blood mononuclear cells, obtained in the third trimester of pregnancy. This TCR was recovered from a female donor in good health, enrolled as a control in a pregnancy study. CDR3 DNA sequence: TGTGCCAGCAGCCCTGGGGCGGGGGGCTACGAGCAGTACTTC. This gives the protein CASSPGAGGYEQYF.